This T cell receptor (beta chain) originates from a study of Ad26.COV2.S vaccination and SARS-CoV-2 variants. About this clone: Its antigen is as yet unknown.

Sequenced by immunoSEQ multiplex PCR; TCRdb stores in-frame clones only, minus some. The table has about 350,000 clones, 92% seen once. This CDR3 has 14 residues. In germline, CDR1 is SGHNT, CDR2 YYREEE (reference sequence). V lost 3 bases, J lost 0 bases, and 10 bases lay in between. Study outcomes and limitations: Vaccine and placebo recipients had comparable breadth of non-spike TCRs. In vaccinated individuals, spike-specific CD8+ and CD4+ T cell responses reportedly displayed substantial breadth.

Here the sequenced sample was peripheral blood, taken after recovery from COVID-19. This sequence originates from a human donor who had recovered from COVID-19. V gene TRBV5-4 combines with J gene TRBJ2-7; D remains unclear. The DNA of the CDR3 is TGTGCCAGCAGCTCTGATCTAGGCTCCTACGAGCAGTACTTC. It encodes CASSSDLGSYEQYF.